The clone carrying this T cell receptor (beta chain) has just one count. No antigen is known for it. Per the original methods: With immunoSEQ giving junction-only sequences and no quality scores, filtering differed. Libraries were prepared by immunoSEQ multiplex PCR; TCRdb keeps only in-frame clonotypes and omits some of them. V and J calls and clone size come straight from that table; D and trimming were deduced from the DNA. The sample holds about 1.5 million clones; 95% to 97% are singletons and the top ten take approximately 1%. The data are from a study of shared clonotypes between healthy human individuals. Study-level points and caveats: Larger estimated richness was generally recorded for naive subsets relative to memory subsets.

The length of the CDR3 is 13 residues. The V and J ends lost 1 base and 7 bases respectively, with 8 bases between them. Germline CDR1 SGHDT, CDR2 YYEEEE. The chain recombines TRBV5-6 with TRBJ2-2; D call uncertain. Material for sequencing was naive CD4+ T cells sorted from blood. The sample's subset: CD45RA+ positively selected. The receptor was isolated from a man between 25 and 39 years old in good health. The CDR3 sequence: CASSLSDGGELFF. In DNA, the CDR3 is TGTGCCAGCAGCTTGTCGGACGGCGGGGAGCTGTTTTTT.